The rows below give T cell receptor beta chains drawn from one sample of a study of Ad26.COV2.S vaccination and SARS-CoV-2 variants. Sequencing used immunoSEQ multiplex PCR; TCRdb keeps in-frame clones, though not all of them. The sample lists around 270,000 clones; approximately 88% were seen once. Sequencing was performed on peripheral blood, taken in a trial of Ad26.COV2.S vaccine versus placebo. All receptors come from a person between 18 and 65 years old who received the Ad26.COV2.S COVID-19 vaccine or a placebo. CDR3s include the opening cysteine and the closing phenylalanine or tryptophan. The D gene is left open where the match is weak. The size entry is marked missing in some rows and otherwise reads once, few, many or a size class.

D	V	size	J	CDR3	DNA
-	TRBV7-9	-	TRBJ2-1	CASRGGTRGQNNEQFF	TGTGCCAGCAGGGGAGGGACACGGGGGCAAAACAATGAGCAGTTCTTC
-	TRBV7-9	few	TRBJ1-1	CASSSRKNRATEAFF	TGTGCCAGCAGCTCCCGGAAGAATAGAGCGACTGAAGCTTTCTTT
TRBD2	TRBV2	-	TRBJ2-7	CASSESSGPGTEQYF	TGTGCCAGCAGTGAATCTAGCGGGCCAGGGACCGAGCAGTACTTC
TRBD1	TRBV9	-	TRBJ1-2	CASSEQGASYGYTF	TGTGCCAGCAGCGAACAGGGGGCTAGCTATGGCTACACCTTC
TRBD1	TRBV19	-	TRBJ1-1	CASSKDRVTNTEAFF	TGTGCCAGTAGTAAAGACAGGGTTACGAACACTGAAGCTTTCTTT
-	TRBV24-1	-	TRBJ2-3	CATSDLWGSADTQYF	TGTGCCACCAGTGATTTGTGGGGGAGCGCAGATACGCAGTATTTT
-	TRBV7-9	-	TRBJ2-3	CASSLGPGPNTDTQYF	TGTGCCAGCAGCTTAGGTCCGGGACCTAACACAGATACGCAGTATTTT
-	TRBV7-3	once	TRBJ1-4	CASSLTGRHSEKLFF	TGTGCCAGCAGCTTAACCGGCCGCCATTCGGAAAAACTGTTTTTT
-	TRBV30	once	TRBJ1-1	CAWHTGRGEAFF	TGTGCCTGGCATACAGGGAGAGGTGAAGCTTTCTTT
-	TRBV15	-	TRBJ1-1	CATSRFGQLNTEAFF	TGTGCCACCAGCAGATTCGGACAGCTGAACACTGAAGCTTTCTTT
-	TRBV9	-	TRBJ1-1	CASSPEWQMNTEAFF	TGTGCCAGCAGCCCCGAATGGCAGATGAACACTGAAGCTTTCTTT
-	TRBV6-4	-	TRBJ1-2	CASRATPNYGYTF	TGTGCCAGCAGGGCGACCCCGAACTATGGCTACACCTTC
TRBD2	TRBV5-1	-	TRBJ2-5	CASSLAVAGGHWETQYF	TGCGCCAGCAGCTTGGCCGTAGCGGGGGGCCATTGGGAGACCCAGTACTTC
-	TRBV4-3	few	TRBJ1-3	CASSQDIGYGSGGNTIYF	TGCGCCAGCAGCCAAGATATAGGTTACGGGAGCGGTGGAAACACCATATATTTT
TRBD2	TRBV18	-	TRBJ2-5	CASSPLTSGGETQYF	TGTGCCAGCTCACCACTGACTAGCGGTGGGGAGACCCAGTACTTC
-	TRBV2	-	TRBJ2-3	CASSEEAFSTDTQYF	TGTGCCAGCAGTGAGGAGGCTTTTAGCACAGATACGCAGTATTTT
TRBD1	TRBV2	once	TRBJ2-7	CASSEQGATYEQYF	TGTGCCAGCAGTGAACAGGGGGCGACCTACGAGCAGTACTTC
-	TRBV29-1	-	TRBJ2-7	CSVEDEPGQTGYEQYF	TGCAGCGTTGAGGATGAGCCCGGACAGACCGGCTACGAGCAGTACTTC
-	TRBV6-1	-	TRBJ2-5	CASSEKETQYF	TGTGCCAGCAGTGAAAAAGAGACCCAGTACTTC
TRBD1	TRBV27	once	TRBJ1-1	CASSSPGGFHPEAFF	TGTGCCAGCAGTTCCCCAGGGGGCTTCCACCCTGAAGCTTTCTTT
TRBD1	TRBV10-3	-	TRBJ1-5	CAISESKGGGGNQPQHF	TGTGCCATCAGTGAGTCGAAAGGGGGCGGCGGCAATCAGCCCCAGCATTTT
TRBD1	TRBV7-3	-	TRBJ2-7	CASSSDRGYEQYF	TGTGCCAGCAGCTCCGACAGGGGGTACGAGCAGTACTTC
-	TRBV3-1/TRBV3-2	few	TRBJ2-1	CASSQEGPAHNSYNEQFF	TGTGCCAGCAGCCAAGAAGGTCCAGCCCACAACTCCTACAATGAGCAGTTCTTC
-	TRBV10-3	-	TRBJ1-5	CAISEQGEGLNQPQHF	TGTGCCATCAGTGAGCAGGGAGAAGGGTTAAATCAGCCCCAGCATTTT
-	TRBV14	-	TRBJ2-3	CASSQEGWQYF	TGTGCCAGCAGCCAGGAGGGTTGGCAGTATTTT
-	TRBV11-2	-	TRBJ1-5	CASSLDRDQPQHF	TGTGCCAGCAGCTTAGACAGGGACCAGCCCCAGCATTTT
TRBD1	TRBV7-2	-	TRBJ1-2	CASSLDRGYGYTF	TGTGCCAGCAGCTTAGACAGGGGCTATGGCTACACCTTC
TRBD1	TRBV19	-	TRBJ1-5	CASRRQGGNQPQHF	TGTGCCAGCCGTAGACAGGGAGGCAATCAGCCCCAGCATTTT
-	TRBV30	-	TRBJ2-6	CATLLRGSGANVLTF	TGTGCCACCTTACTTCGGGGCTCTGGGGCCAACGTCCTGACTTTC
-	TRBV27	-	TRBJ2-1	CASSLSTSGSYNEQFF	TGTGCCAGCAGTTTATCGACCAGCGGCTCCTACAATGAGCAGTTCTTC
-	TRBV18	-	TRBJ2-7	CASSEGRGDSYEQYF	TGTGCCAGCTCAGAGGGACGGGGAGACTCCTACGAGCAGTACTTC
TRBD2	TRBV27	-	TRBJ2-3	CASSRMTSGGAGTQYF	TGTGCCAGCAGCAGGATGACTAGCGGGGGGGCAGGTACGCAGTATTTT
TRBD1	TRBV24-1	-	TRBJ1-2	CATRQGWDYGYTF	TGTGCCACTCGACAGGGATGGGACTATGGCTACACCTTC
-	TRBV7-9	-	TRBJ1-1	CASSPPDSLNTEAFF	TGTGCCAGCAGCCCCCCCGATAGTCTGAACACTGAAGCTTTCTTT
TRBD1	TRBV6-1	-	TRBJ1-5	CASRGQGNQPQHF	TGTGCCAGCAGGGGACAGGGTAATCAGCCCCAGCATTTT
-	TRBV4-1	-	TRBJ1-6	CASSQGTDMSSPLHF	TGCGCCAGCAGCCAAGGGACCGATATGAGTTCACCCCTCCACTTT
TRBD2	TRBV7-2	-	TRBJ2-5	CASSLGLAEETQYF	TGTGCCAGCAGCTTAGGACTAGCCGAAGAGACCCAGTACTTC
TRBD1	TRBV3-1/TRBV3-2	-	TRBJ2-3	CASSPTGFIDTQYF	TGTGCCAGCAGCCCGACAGGGTTTATTGATACGCAGTATTTT
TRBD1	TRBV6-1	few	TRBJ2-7	CASSDVSGTGYEQYF	TGTGCCAGCAGTGACGTATCCGGGACAGGCTACGAGCAGTACTTC
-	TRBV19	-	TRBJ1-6	CASTLSGGGISPLHF	TGTGCCAGTACCCTTTCTGGCGGGGGGATTTCACCCCTCCACTTT
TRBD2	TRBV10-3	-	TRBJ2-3	CAISGASGGNTDTQYF	TGTGCCATCAGTGGGGCTAGCGGGGGGAACACAGATACGCAGTATTTT
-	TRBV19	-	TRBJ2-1	CASSIEGRAPNNEQFF	TGTGCCAGTAGTATCGAGGGCAGGGCCCCTAACAATGAGCAGTTCTTC